The subject of this entry is one TCR beta chain. What it binds is not known. This CDR3 region has 16 residues. Germline CDR1 is MGHRA and CDR2 is YSYEKL. After removal of 5 bases from V and 0 bases from J, the junction contained 6 bases not matched to a gene. This record belongs to a study of cytotoxic CD8 clonotypes in ibrutinib-treated CLL. Study-wide findings and caveats: Clonality showed a rise at ibrutinib response that reversed toward baseline at progression. Timing of sampling differed between sustained-remission and progressing patients.

Libraries were prepared by immunoSEQ multiplex PCR; TCRdb keeps only in-frame clonotypes and omits some of them. The sample holds just over 65,000 clones; around two thirds are singletons and the top ten take approximately 6.2%. V is TRBV4-1 and J is TRBJ2-1; 8 nucleotides agree with TRBD1. This TCR was recovered from a human donor with chronic lymphocytic leukemia. The source was PBMCs, collected after 12 months of ibrutinib treatment. CDR3 nucleotide sequence: TGCGCCAGCAGCGCGGGTACAGGGGGCTCCTACAATGAGCAGTTCTTC. Encoded protein: CASSAGTGGSYNEQFF.